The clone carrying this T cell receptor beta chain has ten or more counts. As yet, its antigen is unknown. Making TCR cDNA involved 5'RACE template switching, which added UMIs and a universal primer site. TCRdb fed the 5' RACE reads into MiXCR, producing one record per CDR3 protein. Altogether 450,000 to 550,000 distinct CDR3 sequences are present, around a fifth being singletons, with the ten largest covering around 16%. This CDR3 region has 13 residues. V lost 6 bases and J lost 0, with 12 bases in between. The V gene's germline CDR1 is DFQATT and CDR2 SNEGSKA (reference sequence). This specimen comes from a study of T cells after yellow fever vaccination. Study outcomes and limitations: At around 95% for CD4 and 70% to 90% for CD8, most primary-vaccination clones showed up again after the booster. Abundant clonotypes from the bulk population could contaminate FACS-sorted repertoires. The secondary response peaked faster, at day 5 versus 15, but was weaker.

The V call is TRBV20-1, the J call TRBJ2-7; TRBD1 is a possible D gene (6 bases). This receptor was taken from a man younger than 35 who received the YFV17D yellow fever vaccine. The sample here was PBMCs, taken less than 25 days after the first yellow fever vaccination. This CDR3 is CSAPTGSSYEQYF. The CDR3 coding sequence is TGCAGTGCACCAACAGGGAGCTCCTACGAGCAGTACTTC.